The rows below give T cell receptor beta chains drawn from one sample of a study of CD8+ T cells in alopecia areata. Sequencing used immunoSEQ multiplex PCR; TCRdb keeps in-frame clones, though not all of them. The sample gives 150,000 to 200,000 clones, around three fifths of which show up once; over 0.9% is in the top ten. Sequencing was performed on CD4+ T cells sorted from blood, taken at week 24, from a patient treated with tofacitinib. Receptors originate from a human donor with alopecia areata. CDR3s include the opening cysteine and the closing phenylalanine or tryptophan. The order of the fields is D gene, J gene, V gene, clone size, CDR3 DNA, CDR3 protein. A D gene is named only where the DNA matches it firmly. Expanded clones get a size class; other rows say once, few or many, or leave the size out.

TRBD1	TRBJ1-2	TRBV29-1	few	TGCAGCGTGGCGACAGGGAACTATGGCTACACCTTC	CSVATGNYGYTF
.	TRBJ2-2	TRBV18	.	TGTGCCAGCCACCCAGACACCGGGGAGCTGTTTTTT	CASHPDTGELFF
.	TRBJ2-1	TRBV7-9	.	TGTGCCAGCAGCTCAAGGAGCCCCACGGATGAGCAGTTCTTC	CASSSRSPTDEQFF
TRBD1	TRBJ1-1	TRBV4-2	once	TGTGCCAGCAGCCGAGGACAGGGGGGGGTTGAAGCTTTCTTT	CASSRGQGGVEAFF
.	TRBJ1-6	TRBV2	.	TGTGCCAGCGGGCCGAAAGGAGACAAATCACCCCTCCACTTT	CASGPKGDKSPLHF
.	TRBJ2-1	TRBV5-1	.	TGCGCCAGCAGCTTGGGTAGCGGAATATCCAATGAGCAGTTCTTC	CASSLGSGISNEQFF
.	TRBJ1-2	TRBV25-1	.	TGTGCCAGCAGGGACATGGGCTATGGCTACACCTTC	CASRDMGYGYTF
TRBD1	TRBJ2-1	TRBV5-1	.	TGCGCCAGCAGCTTGGGCTCTGGGGACAGCAATGAGCAGTTCTTC	CASSLGSGDSNEQFF
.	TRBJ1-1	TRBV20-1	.	TGCAGTAAGATTGAAGCTTTCTTT	CSKIEAFF
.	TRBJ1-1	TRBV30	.	TGTGCCTGCCTCGCTGTTCCTAACACTGAAGCTTTCTTT	CACLAVPNTEAFF
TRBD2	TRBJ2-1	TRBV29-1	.	TGCAGCGTTGATCTAGCGGGGGTCTACAATGAGCAGTTCTTC	CSVDLAGVYNEQFF
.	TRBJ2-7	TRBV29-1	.	TGCAGCGTTGGCTTGGGGAGCCAAGCCTACGAGCAGTACTTC	CSVGLGSQAYEQYF
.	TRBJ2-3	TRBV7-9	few	TGTGCCAGTGTCTCGAGAGGGAGCACAGATACGCAGTATTTT	CASVSRGSTDTQYF
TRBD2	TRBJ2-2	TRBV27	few	TGTGCCAGCAGTTTACTAGCGGGGGTTACCGGGGAGCTGTTTTTT	CASSLLAGVTGELFF
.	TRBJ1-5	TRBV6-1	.	TGTGCCAGCAGTGAACTTTCTCAGGGAAGCGGCCAGCCCCAGCATTTT	CASSELSQGSGQPQHF
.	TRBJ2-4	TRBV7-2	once	TGTGCCAGCAGCCACGAAGGGGCTGCCAAAAACATTCAGTACTTC	CASSHEGAAKNIQYF